These 15 T cell receptor beta chains originate from one sample sequenced in a study of shared clonotypes between healthy human individuals. The repertoire was sequenced with immunoSEQ multiplex PCR; TCRdb's copy has only in-frame clones and lacks some. The table shows some 2,500,000 clones, with about nine tenths occurring only once. Material for sequencing was naive CD4+ T cells from PBMCs. Regarding subset: CD45RA+ positively selected. These receptors all stem from a man between 18 and 29 years old in good health. Some clones in this sample may be carry-over from other donors' samples.

The J gene is TRBJ2-2, the V gene TRBV6-1; D unresolved. Trimming removed 6 bases from V and 1 base from J, with 9 bases in between. The CDR3 is made up of 14 amino acids. CDR1 and CDR2 (germline): MNHNS, SASEGT. In nucleotides, the CDR3 is TGTGCCAGCAGGTCTTCGGGGAACACCGGGGAGCTGTTTTTT. Residues: CASRSSGNTGELFF.

The chain employs TRBV6-6 and TRBJ2-7, with D maybe TRBD2 (7 bases). Germline V lookup: CDR1 MNHNY, CDR2 SVGAGI (reference sequence). The ends were cut back, 6 bases at V and 6 bases at J, with 12 bases in the middle. The CDR3 is 12 amino acids. Here the CDR3 DNA reads TGTGCCAGCAGCTCCGGGGGGCTCGAGCAGTACTTC. Its protein product is CASSSGGLEQYF.

The chain combines TRBV6-1 with TRBJ2-7; D is unclear. This CDR3 region has 14 residues. Trimming removed 5 bases at V and 5 bases at J, with 16 bases between. Germline V gene data show CDR1 as MNHNS and CDR2 as SASEGT. For the CDR3, the DNA is TGTGCCAGCAGTTTTTCACGGACCGTCCACGAGCAGTACTTC. It codes for CASSFSRTVHEQYF.

The chain combines TRBV28 with TRBJ1-2; D may be TRBD1 (5 bases). The V end lost 3 bases, the J end lost 1 base, and 24 bases lay between the germline ends. The CDR3 spans 19 residues. The germline gives CDR1 MDHEN, CDR2 SYDVKM. In nucleotides, the CDR3 is TGTGCCAGCAGTTTTCGATCGACAGACACTACACGCTTTAACTATGGCTACACCTTC. Its translation: CASSFRSTDTTRFNYGYTF.

The V gene is TRBV19, the J gene TRBJ2-7, with TRBD1 as a possible D gene (6 bases). V shed 6 bases and J shed 2 bases, with 8 bases lying between them. CDR1 is LNHDA and CDR2 is SQIVND in the germline V gene (reference sequence). There are 12 residues in the CDR3. Here the CDR3 DNA reads TGTGCCAGTAGCGACAGGCCCTACGAGCAGTACTTC. Its protein is CASSDRPYEQYF.

This clone was seen only a few times. The same CDR3 arises from other DNA sequences in this sample as well. The rearrangement joins TRBV7-2 to TRBJ1-1, with D possibly being TRBD1 (6 bases). Between the trimmed V and J ends, which lost 3 bases and 1 base, there was a span of 6 bases. The CDR3 runs to 13 residues. The germline CDR1 and CDR2 sequences are SGHTA and FQGNSA. CDR3 residues: CASSLGQNTEAFF. The CDR3 DNA is TGTGCCAGCAGCTTGGGACAGAACACTGAAGCTTTCTTT.

V is TRBV5-1 and J is TRBJ2-1, with D uncertain. The CDR3 extends over 13 amino acids. Deletions cut 3 bases from V and 5 bases from J, with 9 bases between. Germline loops: CDR1 SGHRS, CDR2 YFSETQ. Here the CDR3 DNA reads TGCGCCAGCAGCTCCGCACCAAACAATGAGCAGTTCTTC. Its protein product is CASSSAPNNEQFF.

The V gene is TRBV5-1, the J gene TRBJ2-3; perhaps TRBD2 as D (6 bases). The CDR3 extends over 13 amino acids. V lost 4 bases to trimming and J lost 11 bases, with 17 bases between them. CDR1 is SGHRS and CDR2 is YFSETQ in the germline V gene. The chain's CDR3 is CASSLGTLGGQYF. For the CDR3, the DNA is TGCGCCAGCAGCCTAGGGACTCTCGGGGGGCAGTATTTT. Combining the CDR3 with reference TRBV5-1 and TRBJ2-3 gives the whole variable domain KAGVTQTPRYLIKTRGQQVTLSCSPISGHRSVSWYQQTPGQGLQFLFEYFSETQRNKGNFPGRFSGRQFSNSRSEMNVSTLELGDSALYLCASSLGTLGGQYFGPGTRLTVL.

Points on this clone: This sample also contains other DNA sequences that code for the same CDR3. The chain combines TRBV6-5 with TRBJ2-7; 11 bases match TRBD1. The length of the CDR3 is 15 residues. Germline V gene sequence: CDR1 MNHEY, CDR2 SVGAGI. V dropped 2 bases and J dropped 4; count of bases not matched to a gene: 4. The CDR3 nucleotides read TGTGCCAGCAGTTACCGGGGACAGGGGGGTTACGAGCAGTACTTC. Translated: CASSYRGQGGYEQYF.

The gene calls are TRBV6-1 and TRBJ2-2, with 7 nucleotides matching TRBD1. In germline, CDR1 is MNHNS, CDR2 SASEGT. V shed 4 bases and J 4 bases; nucleotides not matched to a gene: 6. This CDR3 comprises 15 residues. The CDR3, as DNA: TGTGCCAGCAGTGTTCGACAGGGCGGCACCGGGGAGCTGTTTTTT. The encoded protein is CASSVRQGGTGELFF.

The chain combines TRBV6-1 with TRBJ2-7; unclear D gene. This CDR3 spans 14 amino acids. Germline V lookup: CDR1 MNHNS, CDR2 SASEGT. V was trimmed by 1 base and J by 0 bases, leaving 7 bases between them. The CDR3 region is CASSEVPVSYEQYF. The CDR3 DNA reads as TGTGCCAGCAGTGAAGTCCCCGTCTCCTACGAGCAGTACTTC.

The gene calls are TRBV6-6 and TRBJ2-7, with D possibly being TRBD1 (5 bases). Germline values: CDR1 MNHNY, CDR2 SVGAGI (reference sequence). CDR3 length: 15 amino acids. Between the trimmed V and J ends, which lost 2 bases and 0 bases, there was a span of 11 bases. As DNA, the CDR3 is TGTGCCAGCAGTTACGGGGCAGCGAACTCCTACGAGCAGTACTTC. Its protein product is CASSYGAANSYEQYF.

This sequence joins TRBV25-1 and TRBJ2-5, with D maybe TRBD1 (6 bases). From germline, CDR1 is MGHDK and CDR2 SYGVNS. The CDR3 contains 15 residues. V lost 2 bases, J lost 5 bases, and 15 bases lay in between. Here the CDR3 DNA reads TGTGCCAGCAGTGAACCCCAGGGGTGGTGGGAGACCCAGTACTTC. This translates into CASSEPQGWWETQYF.

The chain has TRBV2 and TRBJ1-1, with TRBD1 as a possible D gene (6 bases). The CDR3 has 15 residues. CDR1 and CDR2 (germline): SNHLY, FYNNEI. Trimming took 6 bases from V and 4 from J, leaving 18 bases between them. CDR3 nucleotide sequence: TGTGCCAGCAGAGGAGGGGGGGGATTTCGCACTGAAGCTTTCTTT. Protein product: CASRGGGGFRTEAFF.

The chain employs TRBV6-6 and TRBJ2-7; TRBD1 agrees at 7 bases. V lost 4 bases and J lost 1; bases outside the gene matches: 1. The CDR3 contains 13 residues. The germline gives CDR1 MNHNY, CDR2 SVGAGI (reference sequence). CDR3 DNA: TGTGCCAGCAGTTGGGGACAGTCCTACGAGCAGTACTTC. It codes for CASSWGQSYEQYF.